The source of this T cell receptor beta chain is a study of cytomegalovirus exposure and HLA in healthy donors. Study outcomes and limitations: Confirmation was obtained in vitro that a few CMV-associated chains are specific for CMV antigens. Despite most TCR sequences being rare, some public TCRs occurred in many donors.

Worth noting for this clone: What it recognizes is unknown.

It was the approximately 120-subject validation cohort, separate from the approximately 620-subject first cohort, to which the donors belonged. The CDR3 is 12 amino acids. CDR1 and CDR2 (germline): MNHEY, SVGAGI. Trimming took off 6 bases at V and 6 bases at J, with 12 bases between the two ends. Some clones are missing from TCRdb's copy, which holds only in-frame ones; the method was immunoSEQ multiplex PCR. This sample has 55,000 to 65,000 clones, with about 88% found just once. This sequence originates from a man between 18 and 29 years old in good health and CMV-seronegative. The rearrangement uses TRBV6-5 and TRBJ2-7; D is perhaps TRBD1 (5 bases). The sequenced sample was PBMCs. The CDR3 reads CASSRTYGEQYF. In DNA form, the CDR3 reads TGTGCCAGCAGCCGGACATATGGCGAGCAGTACTTC.